This passage covers 3 T cell receptor beta chains from one sample sequenced in a study of control samples from healthy donors and cancer patients. This table comes from immunoSEQ multiplex PCR, and its TCRdb copy is limited to in-frame clones, with some not included. The sample comprises tens of thousands of clones, around 91% of which are singletons, and approximately 7.2% rests with the top ten. Input material: blood. Source of these receptors: a man aged 45-60 years in good health.

The J gene is TRBJ1-4, the V gene TRBV6-5; the match to TRBD1 covers 11 bases. The CDR3 extends over 15 amino acids. After removal of 4 bases from V and 8 bases from J, the junction contained 6 bases not matched to a gene. Germline V lookup: CDR1 MNHEY, CDR2 SVGAGI. CDR3: CASSSPGQGEEKLFF. The CDR3 coding sequence is TGTGCCAGCAGTTCCCCGGGACAGGGGGAGGAAAAACTGTTTTTT.

The chain has TRBV5-4 and TRBJ2-1, with 8 bases aligning to TRBD2. The CDR3 runs to 16 residues. Germline CDR1 SGHNT, CDR2 YYREEE (reference sequence). Trimming cost V 0 bases and J 10 bases; bases outside gene matches: 12. CDR3 in DNA: TGTGCCAGCAGCTTGGCGGCTAGCGGGCCCCTCAACGAGCAGTTCTTC. It codes for CASSLAASGPLNEQFF.

A few counts support this clone. V gene TRBV11-1 combines with J gene TRBJ2-7; 9 bases are shared with TRBD1. V dropped 5 bases and J dropped 3; count of bases not matched to a gene: 5. This CDR3 comprises 14 residues. Germline V gene sequence: CDR1 SGHAT, CDR2 FQDESV (reference sequence). In DNA form, the CDR3 reads TGTGCCAGCAGCCCGGGGACAGGGTTCTACGAGCAGTACTTC. Translation gives CASSPGTGFYEQYF.